This T cell receptor (beta chain) comes out of a study of T cells in Graves' hyperthyroidism and ophthalmopathy. Amplification of TCR beta CDR3 regions was performed using RNA transcripts as template. The HTBI set primed first-round TCR CDR3 RT-PCR. Each CDR3 protein is one row after TCRdb ran MiXCR on the multiplex PCR reads. The sample carries 250,000 or so distinct CDR3 sequences, over 12% recorded once. This clonotype was counted many times. Per the germline V gene, CDR1 is SGDLS and CDR2 is YYNGEE. With 4 bases removed from V and 0 bases from J, the gap between germline ends came to 17 bases. The length of the CDR3 is 16 residues.

Material: blood. This chain connects TRBV9 to TRBJ2-7; D possibly corresponds to TRBD1 (6 bases). The receptor's source is a woman aged 50 to 65 with Graves' hyperthyroidism that later progressed to Graves' ophthalmopathy. CDR3 sequence reads: CASSKGGRQLSYEQYF. DNA of the CDR3: TGTGCCAGCAGCAAAGGGGGAAGGCAGCTCTCCTACGAGCAGTACTTC.